This TCR beta chain was obtained from a study of cytomegalovirus exposure and HLA in healthy donors (TCRdb year 2017). General notes on the study: In an earlier analysis of around 540 of the donors, 250 to 350 Gb of sequence data and 90 million to 130 million unique TCR beta sequences from about 190 million T cells were reported. High-throughput TCR immunosequencing, statistical association of individual TCRs with disease status, and machine learning were combined to predict cytomegalovirus infection status. Among almost 400 genotyped donors of the cohort, an average of around 240,000 unique TCR beta nucleotide sequences were sequenced per donor, around 20% of them non-productive. The genetic ancestry cluster associated with self-reported Caucasian donors included about 84% of the roughly 380 genotyped donors. HLA typing included class I and class II loci at four-digit resolution. A later genetic analysis used genome-wide SNP genotypes for 398 of the 666 donors, treating that subset as a discovery cohort. The aim of the study was to test whether cataloging public T cell receptors could identify signatures of past pathogen exposure. Donor age, sex, ethnicity and CMV serostatus were compiled together with the repertoire data. Besides the first cohort of 666 subjects, a separate validation cohort made up of 95 to 150 different subjects was used. Typing coverage varied by locus: about 629-640 donors for A, B, C, DRB1 and DQB1; 500 to 550 for DQA1; approximately 610 for DPA1; approximately 470 for DPB1. The study profiled the T cell repertoires of 666 subjects by immunosequencing and related them to cytomegalovirus serostatus. To study patterns of TCR occurrence, a later analysis re-analyzed previously published TCR beta repertoires from 550 to 800 donors and added high-resolution HLA genotyping. A few DR-DQ haplotypes were handled as single units for association and clustering because linkage in the cohort was strong. An early release that covered 640 HLA-typed donors contained about 300 gigabases of sequencing data and roughly 84 million unique TCR sequences. An earlier analysis of 500 to 750 of the donors applied high-throughput TCR beta sequencing to assess whether each TCR beta V gene segment acted as functional or pseudogenic. Every discovery cohort repertoire had been produced on one sequencing platform. Rather than drawing on any new phenotypic data, the later analysis identified candidate immune exposures from TCR beta sequences and the way those sequences occurred across donors.

The cohort was made up of about 610 healthy bone marrow donors. At the time of sampling, all cohort members were nominally healthy, though unrecorded immune exposures were likely present. CMV serostatus was positive for 289 and negative for about 50% of the roughly 700 cohort members, and was not recorded for this donor. A peripheral blood sample was provided by each donor, and peripheral blood mononuclear cells were used for TCR beta sequencing. The Qiagen DNeasy Blood Extraction Kit was used to extract genomic DNA from the blood cell samples. Results the study describes overall, beyond this receptor: A later analysis found that HLA-associated TCR beta chains were more clonally expanded and had lower generation probabilities than equally common non-associated chains. At a false discovery rate of 0.05, a later analysis linked 15,000 to 20,000 TCR beta sequences to specific HLA alleles. Because HLA typing was unavailable for some donors at each locus, only the typed subset was used in association tests. A later analysis found that TCR association rates varied across HLA loci, with DRB1 alleles showing the most associated TCRs and HLA-C alleles the fewest. A group of highly shared sequence variants was considered likely to be a technical artifact of the sequencing pipeline. Assigning TCR associations to individual alleles was difficult when HLA alleles, especially DR and DQ, strongly co-occurred. A further reported finding was that TCR beta sequences accurately predicted the HLA-A and HLA-B alleles for most subjects in the first cohort. Roughly uniform sequencing depth across donors was assumed in presence/absence analyses, although this assumption may not hold. In vitro tests confirmed that a few of the cytomegalovirus-associated TCR beta chains recognize cytomegalovirus antigens. A total of fewer than 200 TCR beta chains were listed by the study as associated with cytomegalovirus. Broadly in line with IMGT annotations, most TCR beta V segments showed up in productive rearrangements about 87% or about 30% of the time in an earlier analysis of approximately 640 of the donors. Linkage disequilibrium might explain the correlated functional status among segregating V segments, but an unknown experimental factor could not be excluded. It was suggested by the authors that the approach could potentially be generalized to other disease states and immunological phenotypes. The classifier was reported to diagnose cytomegalovirus status with high specificity and sensitivity in both the original and validation cohorts. The earlier analysis of almost 600 of the donors excluded over 15 rarely observed V segments, including chromosome 9 orphons, because counts were too low. Across donors, most TCR sequences were observed very rarely, whereas some public TCRs were present in many individuals. A later genetic analysis reported fewer N-insertions in productive TCRs among donors in an Asian-associated ancestry cluster than the roughly 700-donor mean. In a later analysis, several top co-occurrence clusters were reported to appear linked to parvovirus B19, influenza, CMV and Epstein-Barr virus. The only immune exposure information available for the cohort was CMV serostatus. The 87-base-pair reads could not distinguish some IMGT-functional V segments, including TRBV6-2 and TRBV6-3, so those segments were excluded. A later analysis found that most CMV-associated TCR beta chains appeared HLA-restricted, with HLA associations seemingly driven largely by CMV exposure. In this cohort, only TCR beta chains were sequenced, and detectable features were limited by the absence of alpha or paired-chain data. A later genetic analysis associated a missense DCLRE1C variant with V-gene and J-gene trimming of TCR beta chains, and an independent cohort replicated the association.

The CDR3 contains 15 residues, cysteine and phenylalanine counted. The entry retains the CDR3 DNA only, 45 bases that are in frame from base 1. For CDR1 and CDR2, the germline V gene lists SGHDT and YYEEEE. Cut back by 0 bases and 4 bases, the V and J ends lie 13 bases apart. To note about this clone: The target of this receptor is not known. Per-nucleotide qualities are absent, and no much larger clonotype sits a single base away.

The library relied on the immunoSEQ multiplex PCR assay. For the multiplex PCR, a mixture combining 60 forward primers for TCR Vbeta segments and 13 reverse primers for TCR Jbeta segments was used. The CDR3 region of rearranged TCR beta genes was amplified from genomic DNA with a multiplex PCR assay. Amplified TCR beta libraries were sequenced as 87-base-pair reads on the Illumina HiSeq System. The original pipeline was this. A later analysis tallied roughly 78 million unique TCR beta chains across the 550 to 850 repertoires, and about 12 million of those chains were shared by two or more donors. To remove PCR and sequencing errors, raw reads were error-corrected and collapsed into unique sequences using a nearest-neighbor algorithm that merged closely related sequences. Alignment of CDR3 sequences to IMGT reference sequences was used to assign V, D and J gene segments. Each retained sequence needed at least a six-nucleotide match to both a V gene segment and a J gene segment. A rearrangement was called productive if the CDR3 had no stop codons and remained in frame with V and J, and every other rearrangement was called non-productive. CDR3 was defined by IMGT convention, running from the second conserved V-encoded cysteine to the conserved J-encoded phenylalanine. The earlier analysis of 587 of the donors excluded any sequence lacking an unambiguous match to a single V gene segment. In an earlier analysis of almost 600 of the donors, a V segment was called functional when productive rearrangements were above 56.7%, and segregating when the standard deviation between donors exceeded 5%. To diagnose cytomegalovirus status from the catalog of TCR beta chain sequences, a statistical classification framework was built. In a later analysis, V and J genes were assigned by comparing TCR nucleotide sequences against IMGT/GENE-DB human TR gene sequences. In a later analysis, CDR3 sequences and most-parsimonious VDJ recombination scenarios were assigned using the TCRdist pipeline. A later analysis defined each TCR beta chain by its CDR3 amino acid sequence plus V-gene family, and excluded reads lacking a unique V-gene family. As a way to deal with suspected cross-contamination and a sequencing artifact, a later analysis dropped 640 or so nucleotide sequences that were highly shared and had low generation probability. In a later analysis, a clonal expansion index for each public chain was calculated from normalized within-repertoire ranks of inferred template counts. In a later analysis, generation probabilities were computed with a VDJ recombination model fitted to out-of-frame rearrangements, and the resulting probabilities were checked against IGoR. A later analysis scored TCR-TCR, TCR-HLA and TCR-CMV co-occurrence with hypergeometric tests, applying a repertoire-size bias correction to TCR pairs. False discovery rates were estimated in a later analysis by permuting HLA or CMV assignments 20 times. In a later analysis, co-occurring TCRs were grouped using DBSCAN, with TCRdist sequence similarity added in when clustering inside HLA-allele-positive subsets. Co-occurrence clustering excluded repertoires with fewer than 30,000 or more than 120,000 public chains, plus five with anomalous nucleotide sharing. TCRdb carries this immuneACCESS record with in-frame sequences only. Its versions omit some clonotypes, under half of them owing to an unresolved V gene in the studies checked, with the rest unexplained. V and J calls and clone size are given by that table; D and trimming were obtained from the DNA. The sample table lists over 150,000 clones, 80% of them with a count of one. About 2% of the sample is held by the ten biggest clonotypes.

The material sequenced was PBMCs. The sequence came from a human donor in good health. The receptor chain draws on TRBV5-6 and TRBJ2-5; a tentative D match to TRBD1 spans 5 bases. CDR3 protein: CASSLVQGWAETQYF. The DNA sequence follows: TGTGCCAGCAGCTTGGTTCAGGGTTGGGCAGAGACCCAGTACTTC.